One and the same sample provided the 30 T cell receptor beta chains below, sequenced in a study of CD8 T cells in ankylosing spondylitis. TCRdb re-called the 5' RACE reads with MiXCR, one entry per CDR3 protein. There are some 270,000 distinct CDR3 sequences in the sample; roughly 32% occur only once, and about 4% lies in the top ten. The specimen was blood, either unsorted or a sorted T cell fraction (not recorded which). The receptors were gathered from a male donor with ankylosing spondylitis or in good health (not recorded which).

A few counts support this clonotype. The CDR3, as DNA: TGCAGTGCTAGCCCGAAGTACGAGCAGTACTTC. Protein: CSASPKYEQYF. The rearrangement links TRBV20-1 to TRBJ2-7, with unresolved D. V was trimmed by 3 bases and J by 4 bases, leaving 7 bases between them. CDR3 length equals 11 residues. Per the germline V gene, CDR1 is DFQATT and CDR2 is SNEGSKA (reference sequence).

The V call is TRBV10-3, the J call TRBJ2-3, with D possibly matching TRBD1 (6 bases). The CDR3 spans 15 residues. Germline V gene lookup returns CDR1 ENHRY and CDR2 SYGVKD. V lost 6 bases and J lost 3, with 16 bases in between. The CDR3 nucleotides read TGTGCCATCAGACAGGGTGGGGCAGAGACAGATACGCAGTATTTT. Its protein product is CAIRQGGAETDTQYF.

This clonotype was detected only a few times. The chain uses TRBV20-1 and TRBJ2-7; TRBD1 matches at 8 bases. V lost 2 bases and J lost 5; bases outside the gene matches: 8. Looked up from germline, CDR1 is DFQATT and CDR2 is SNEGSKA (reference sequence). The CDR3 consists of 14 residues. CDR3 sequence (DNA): TGCAGTGCTAGACCGGGACAGGCCCCTGACGAGCAGTACTTC. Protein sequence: CSARPGQAPDEQYF.

The CDR3 spells CATGAGMHEQYF. Here the CDR3 DNA reads TGTGCCACTGGGGCAGGGATGCACGAGCAGTACTTC. This chain uses TRBV19 with TRBJ2-7; possible D gene TRBD1, 5 bases. CDR3 length: 12 residues. V lost 10 bases to trimming and J lost 5 bases, with 15 bases between them. Germline assignment: CDR1 LNHDA and CDR2 SQIVND (reference sequence).

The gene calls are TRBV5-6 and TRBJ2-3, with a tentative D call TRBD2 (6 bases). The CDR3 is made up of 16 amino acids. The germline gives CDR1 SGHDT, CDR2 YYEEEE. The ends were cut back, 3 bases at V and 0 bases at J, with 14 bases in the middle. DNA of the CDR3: TGTGCCAGCAGCTCCGTGGGCGGGGTAAGCACAGATACGCAGTATTTT. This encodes CASSSVGGVSTDTQYF.

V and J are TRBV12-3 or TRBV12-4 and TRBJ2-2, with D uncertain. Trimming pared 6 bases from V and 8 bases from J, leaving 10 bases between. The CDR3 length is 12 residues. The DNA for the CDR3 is TGTGCCAGCAGACCCCTGAGGGGGGAGCTGTTTTTT. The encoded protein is CASRPLRGELFF.

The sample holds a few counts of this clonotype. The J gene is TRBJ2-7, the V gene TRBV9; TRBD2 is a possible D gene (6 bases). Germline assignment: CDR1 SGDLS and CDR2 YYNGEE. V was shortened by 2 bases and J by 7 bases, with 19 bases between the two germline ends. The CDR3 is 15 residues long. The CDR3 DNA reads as TGTGCCAGCAGCGTGGAGCTCGGGGAGCGGGTGGAGCAGTACTTC. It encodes CASSVELGERVEQYF.

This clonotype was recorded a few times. The CDR3: CASTRQGNTEAFF. The CDR3 coding sequence is TGTGCCAGCACCAGACAGGGAAACACTGAAGCTTTCTTT. The chain is built from TRBV12-3 or TRBV12-4 and TRBJ1-1, with 7 bases fitting TRBD1. This CDR3 has 13 residues. J gave up 2 bases and V 7 bases, and 4 bases lay outside the gene matches.

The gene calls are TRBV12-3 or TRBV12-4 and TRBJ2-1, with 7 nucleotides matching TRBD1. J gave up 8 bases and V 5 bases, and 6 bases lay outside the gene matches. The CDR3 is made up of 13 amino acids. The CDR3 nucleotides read TGTGCCAGCAGTCCTCAGCAGGGGGATGAGCAGTTCTTC. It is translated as CASSPQQGDEQFF.

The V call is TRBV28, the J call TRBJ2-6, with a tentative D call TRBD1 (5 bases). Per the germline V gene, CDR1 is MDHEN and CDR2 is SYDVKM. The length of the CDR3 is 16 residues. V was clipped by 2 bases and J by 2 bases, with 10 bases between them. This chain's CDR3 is CASSLGPGTGANVLTF. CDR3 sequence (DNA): TGTGCCAGCAGTTTAGGTCCAGGGACTGGGGCCAACGTCCTGACTTTC.

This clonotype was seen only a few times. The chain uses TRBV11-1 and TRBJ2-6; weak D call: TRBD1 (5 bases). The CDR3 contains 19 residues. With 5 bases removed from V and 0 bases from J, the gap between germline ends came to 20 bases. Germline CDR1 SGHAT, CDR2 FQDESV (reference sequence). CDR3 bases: TGTGCCAGCAGCCCTCTAGGTGGGGCCGATCCCTCTGGGGCCAACGTCCTGACTTTC. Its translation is CASSPLGGADPSGANVLTF.

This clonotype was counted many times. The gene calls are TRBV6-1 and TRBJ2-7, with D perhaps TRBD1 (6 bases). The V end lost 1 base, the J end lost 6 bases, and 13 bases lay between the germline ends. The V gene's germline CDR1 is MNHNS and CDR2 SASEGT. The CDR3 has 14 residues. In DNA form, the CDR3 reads TGTGCCAGCAGTGAAGGAAACAGGGCGGGCGAGCAGTACTTC. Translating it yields CASSEGNRAGEQYF.

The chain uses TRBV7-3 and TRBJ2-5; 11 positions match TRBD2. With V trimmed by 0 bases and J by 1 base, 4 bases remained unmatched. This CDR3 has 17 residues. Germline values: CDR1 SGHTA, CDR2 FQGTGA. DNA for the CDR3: TGTGCCAGCAGCTTAACCCCTCTAGCGGGGGGCCAAGAGACCCAGTACTTC. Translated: CASSLTPLAGGQETQYF.

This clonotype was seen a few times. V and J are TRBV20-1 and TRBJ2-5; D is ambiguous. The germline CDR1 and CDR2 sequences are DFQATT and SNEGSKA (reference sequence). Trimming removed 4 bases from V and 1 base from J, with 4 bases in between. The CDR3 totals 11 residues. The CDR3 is CSATTQETQYF. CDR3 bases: TGCAGTGCTACTACCCAAGAGACCCAGTACTTC.

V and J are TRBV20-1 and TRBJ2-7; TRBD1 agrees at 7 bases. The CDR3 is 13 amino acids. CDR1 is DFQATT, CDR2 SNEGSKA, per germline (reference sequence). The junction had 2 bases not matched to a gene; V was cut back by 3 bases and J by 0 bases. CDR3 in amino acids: CSARTGSSYEQYF. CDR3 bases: TGCAGTGCTAGGACAGGGAGCTCCTACGAGCAGTACTTC.

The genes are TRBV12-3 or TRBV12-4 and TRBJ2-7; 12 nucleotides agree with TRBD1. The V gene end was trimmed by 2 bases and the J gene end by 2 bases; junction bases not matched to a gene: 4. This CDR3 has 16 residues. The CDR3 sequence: CASSLRGTGGTYEQYF. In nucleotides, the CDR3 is TGTGCCAGCAGTTTACGGGGGACAGGGGGCACCTACGAGCAGTACTTC.

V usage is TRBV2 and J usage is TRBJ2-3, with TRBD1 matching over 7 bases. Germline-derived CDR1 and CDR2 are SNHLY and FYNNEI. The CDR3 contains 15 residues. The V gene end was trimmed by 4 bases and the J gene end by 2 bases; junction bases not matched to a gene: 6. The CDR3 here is CASSGEGQNTDTQYF. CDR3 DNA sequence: TGTGCCAGCAGTGGTGAGGGACAGAACACAGATACGCAGTATTTT. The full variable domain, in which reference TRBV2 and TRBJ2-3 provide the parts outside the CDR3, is EPEVTQTPSHQVTQMGQEVILRCVPISNHLYFYWYRQILGQKVEFLVSFYNNEISEKSEIFDDQFSVERPDGSNFTLKIRSTKLEDSAMYFCASSGEGQNTDTQYFGPGTRLTVL.

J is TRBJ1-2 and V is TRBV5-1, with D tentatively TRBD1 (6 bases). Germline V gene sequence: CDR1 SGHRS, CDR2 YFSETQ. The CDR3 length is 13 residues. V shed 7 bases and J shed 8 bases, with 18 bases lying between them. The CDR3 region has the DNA TGCGCCAGCGCTCCGACACAGGGCCGGGGCTACACCTTC. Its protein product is CASAPTQGRGYTF.

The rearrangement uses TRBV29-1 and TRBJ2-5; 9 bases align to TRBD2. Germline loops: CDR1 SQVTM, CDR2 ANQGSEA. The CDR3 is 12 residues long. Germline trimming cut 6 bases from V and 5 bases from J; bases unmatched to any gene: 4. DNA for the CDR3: TGCAGCGTGCGACTAGCGGTGGAGACCCAGTACTTC. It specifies CSVRLAVETQYF.

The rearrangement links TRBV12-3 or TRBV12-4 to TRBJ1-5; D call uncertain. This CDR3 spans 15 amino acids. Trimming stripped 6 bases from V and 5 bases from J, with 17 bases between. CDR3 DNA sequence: TGTGCCAGCAGGATTGGGCAACAATACGATCAGCCCCAGCATTTT. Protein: CASRIGQQYDQPQHF.

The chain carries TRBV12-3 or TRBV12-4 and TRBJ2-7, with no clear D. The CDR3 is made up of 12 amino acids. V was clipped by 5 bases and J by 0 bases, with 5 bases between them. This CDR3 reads CASSGFSYEQYF. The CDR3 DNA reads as TGTGCCAGCAGTGGTTTCTCCTACGAGCAGTACTTC.

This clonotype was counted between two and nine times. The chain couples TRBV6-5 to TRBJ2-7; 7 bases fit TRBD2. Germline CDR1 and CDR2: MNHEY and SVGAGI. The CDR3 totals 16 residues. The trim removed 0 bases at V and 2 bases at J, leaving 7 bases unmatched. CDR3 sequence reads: CASSYSQPSGAYEQYF. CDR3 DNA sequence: TGTGCCAGCAGTTACTCACAGCCGAGCGGGGCCTACGAGCAGTACTTC.

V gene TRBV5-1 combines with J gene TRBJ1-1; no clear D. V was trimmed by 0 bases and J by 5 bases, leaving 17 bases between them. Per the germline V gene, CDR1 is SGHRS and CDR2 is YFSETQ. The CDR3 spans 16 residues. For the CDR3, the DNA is TGCGCCAGCAGCTTGGACGATTCACCATTCAGAACTGAAGCTTTCTTT. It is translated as CASSLDDSPFRTEAFF.

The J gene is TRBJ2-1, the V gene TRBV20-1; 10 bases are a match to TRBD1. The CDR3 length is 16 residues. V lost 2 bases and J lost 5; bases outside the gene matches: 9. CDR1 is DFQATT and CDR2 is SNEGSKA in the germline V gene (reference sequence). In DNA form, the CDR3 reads TGCAGTGCTAGATCCTTAGGGACAGGGGTTCACAATGAGCAGTTCTTC. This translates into CSARSLGTGVHNEQFF.

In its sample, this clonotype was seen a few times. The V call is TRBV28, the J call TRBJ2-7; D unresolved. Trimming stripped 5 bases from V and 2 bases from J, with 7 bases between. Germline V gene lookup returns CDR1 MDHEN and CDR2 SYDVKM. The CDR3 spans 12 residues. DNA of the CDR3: TGTGCCAGCAGTCACGGACCCTACGAGCAGTACTTC. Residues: CASSHGPYEQYF.

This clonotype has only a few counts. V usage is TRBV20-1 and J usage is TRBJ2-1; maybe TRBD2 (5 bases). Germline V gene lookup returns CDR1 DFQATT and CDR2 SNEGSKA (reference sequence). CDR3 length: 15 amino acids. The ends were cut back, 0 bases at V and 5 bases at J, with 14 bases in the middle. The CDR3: CSARDRRKLDNEQFF. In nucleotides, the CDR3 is TGCAGTGCTAGAGATAGGCGGAAACTAGACAATGAGCAGTTCTTC.

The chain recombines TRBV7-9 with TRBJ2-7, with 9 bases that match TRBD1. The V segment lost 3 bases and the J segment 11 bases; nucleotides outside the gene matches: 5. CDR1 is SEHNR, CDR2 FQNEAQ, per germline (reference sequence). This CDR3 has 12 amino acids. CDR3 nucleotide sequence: TGTGCCAGCAGCTTGGGGGACAGGGCCAAGTACTTC. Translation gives CASSLGDRAKYF.

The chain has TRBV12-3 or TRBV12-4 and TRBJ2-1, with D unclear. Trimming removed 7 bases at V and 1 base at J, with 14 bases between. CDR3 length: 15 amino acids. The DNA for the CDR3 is TGTGCCAGCACCACCCCTGATCCGTCCTACAATGAGCAGTTCTTC. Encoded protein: CASTTPDPSYNEQFF.

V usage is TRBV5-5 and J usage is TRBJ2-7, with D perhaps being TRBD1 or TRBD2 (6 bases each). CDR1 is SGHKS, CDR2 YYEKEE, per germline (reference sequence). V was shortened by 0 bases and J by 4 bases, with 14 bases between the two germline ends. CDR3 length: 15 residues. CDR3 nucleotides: TGTGCCAGCAGCTTGGAGTCGGGGGCTTGGTACGAGCAGTACTTC. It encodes CASSLESGAWYEQYF.

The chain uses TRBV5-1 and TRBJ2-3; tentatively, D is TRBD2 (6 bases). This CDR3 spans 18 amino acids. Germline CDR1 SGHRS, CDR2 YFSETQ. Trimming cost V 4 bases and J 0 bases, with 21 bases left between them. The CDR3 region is CASSPGGTSGSSTDTQYF. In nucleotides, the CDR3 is TGCGCCAGCAGCCCTGGGGGGACGAGCGGGTCCAGCACAGATACGCAGTATTTT. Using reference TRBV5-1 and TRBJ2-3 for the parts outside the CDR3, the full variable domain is KAGVTQTPRYLIKTRGQQVTLSCSPISGHRSVSWYQQTPGQGLQFLFEYFSETQRNKGNFPGRFSGRQFSNSRSEMNVSTLELGDSALYLCASSPGGTSGSSTDTQYFGPGTRLTVL.